The rows below give T cell receptor beta chains drawn from one sample of a study of beta chain features in type 1 diabetes. The protocol was immunoSEQ multiplex PCR, while the TCRdb copy is restricted to in-frame clones and leaves out a portion. The sample consists of about 220,000 clones, around 9.9% of them appearing once. What was sequenced was central memory CD4+ T cells from blood. The receptors come from a man aged 18 to 29 in good health. The CDR3 runs from the conserved cysteine through the conserved F or W. The order of the fields is D gene, J gene, V gene, clone size, CDR3 protein, CDR3 DNA. The D gene is left open where the match is weak. Clone size is given for some rows only: seen once, a few or many times, or a class if the clone is expanded.

D: -; J: TRBJ1-2; V: TRBV7-2; size: few; CDR3: CASSFTRSGYTF; DNA: TGTGCCAGCAGCTTTACTCGATCTGGCTACACCTTC
D: -; J: TRBJ1-4; V: TRBV5-6; size: few; CDR3: CASSLGPGKIEKLFF; DNA: TGTGCCAGCAGCTTGGGACCGGGGAAGATCGAAAAACTGTTTTTT
D: -; J: TRBJ2-3; V: TRBV5-6; size: few; CDR3: CASSLVDTDTQYF; DNA: TGTGCCAGCAGCTTGGTTGACACAGATACGCAGTATTTT
D: TRBD1; J: TRBJ1-2; V: TRBV7-2; size: few; CDR3: CASSSSTGNYGYTF; DNA: TGTGCCAGCAGCTCATCGACAGGGAACTATGGCTACACCTTC
D: TRBD2; J: TRBJ2-2; V: TRBV9; size: -; CDR3: CASSVVAGGTTGELFF; DNA: TGTGCCAGCAGCGTAGTAGCGGGCGGAACCACCGGGGAGCTGTTTTTT
D: -; J: TRBJ2-2; V: TRBV6-1; size: -; CDR3: CASSARQAQNTGELFF; DNA: TGTGCCAGCAGTGCCCGACAGGCGCAAAACACCGGGGAGCTGTTTTTT
D: TRBD2; J: TRBJ2-1; V: TRBV5-1; size: -; CDR3: CASSVASGRDEQFF; DNA: TGCGCCAGCAGCGTCGCTAGCGGGAGGGATGAGCAGTTCTTC
D: TRBD2; J: TRBJ2-1; V: TRBV7-2; size: -; CDR3: CASRFELAGGHEQFF; DNA: TGTGCCAGCAGGTTCGAGCTAGCGGGAGGGCATGAGCAGTTCTTC
D: -; J: TRBJ2-2; V: TRBV5-1; size: few; CDR3: CASSLFVGSNTGELFF; DNA: TGCGCCAGCAGCTTGTTTGTGGGATCGAACACCGGGGAGCTGTTTTTT
D: -; J: TRBJ2-7; V: TRBV10-3; size: many; CDR3: CAIRASSDPPYYEQYF; DNA: TGTGCCATCAGGGCTTCCTCAGATCCACCTTACTACGAGCAGTACTTC
D: -; J: TRBJ2-5; V: TRBV5-1; size: -; CDR3: CASTWRAGVAETQYF; DNA: TGCGCCAGCACCTGGCGGGCCGGGGTGGCAGAGACCCAGTACTTC
D: -; J: TRBJ2-5; V: TRBV5-1; size: -; CDR3: CASSLGREETQYF; DNA: TGCGCCAGCAGCTTGGGCAGGGAAGAGACCCAGTACTTC
D: TRBD1; J: TRBJ2-3; V: TRBV15; size: -; CDR3: CATSLGVDRRTDTQYF; DNA: TGTGCCACCAGTTTGGGGGTGGACAGGCGCACAGATACGCAGTATTTT
D: -; J: TRBJ2-1; V: TRBV29-1; size: once; CDR3: CSVGLGDEQFF; DNA: TGCAGCGTTGGGCTGGGCGATGAGCAGTTCTTC
D: TRBD1; J: TRBJ2-7; V: TRBV29-1; size: few; CDR3: CSVETGTGYEQYF; DNA: TGCAGCGTTGAGACAGGGACAGGGTACGAGCAGTACTTC
D: TRBD1; J: TRBJ2-5; V: TRBV6-6; size: many; CDR3: CASSQGQGAGTQYF; DNA: TGTGCCAGCAGTCAGGGACAGGGAGCGGGGACCCAGTACTTC
D: -; J: TRBJ2-3; V: TRBV5-1; size: -; CDR3: CASRPTSSTDTQYF; DNA: TGCGCCAGCAGACCGACCTCGAGCACAGATACGCAGTATTTT
D: -; J: TRBJ2-3; V: TRBV4-2; size: few; CDR3: CASSQADGSTDTQYF; DNA: TGTGCCAGCAGCCAAGCGGATGGTAGCACAGATACGCAGTATTTT
D: -; J: TRBJ2-1; V: TRBV10-3; size: many; CDR3: CAISESREQFF; DNA: TGTGCCATCAGTGAGTCTCGGGAGCAGTTCTTC
D: -; J: TRBJ1-2; V: TRBV23-1; size: -; CDR3: CASPTAGDYGYTF; DNA: TGCGCCAGCCCCACTGCAGGGGACTATGGCTACACCTTC
D: TRBD1; J: TRBJ2-7; V: TRBV4-1; size: few; CDR3: CASSHGQEYEQYF; DNA: TGCGCCAGCAGCCATGGACAGGAATACGAGCAGTACTTC
D: -; J: TRBJ2-7; V: TRBV28; size: -; CDR3: CASSLVGQIIYEQYF; DNA: TGTGCCAGCAGTTTAGTGGGACAAATTATCTACGAGCAGTACTTC
D: -; J: TRBJ2-7; V: TRBV30; size: once; CDR3: CAWRTSYYEQYF; DNA: TGTGCCTGGAGGACTAGTTACTACGAGCAGTACTTC
D: -; J: TRBJ2-7; V: TRBV5-1; size: -; CDR3: CASSLGPQEYEQYF; DNA: TGCGCCAGCAGCTTGGGGCCCCAGGAGTACGAGCAGTACTTC
D: TRBD2; J: TRBJ2-7; V: TRBV5-1; size: many; CDR3: CASSPLKTSGGYEQYF; DNA: TGCGCCAGCAGCCCCCTAAAAACTAGCGGGGGCTACGAGCAGTACTTC
D: TRBD2; J: TRBJ2-1; V: TRBV5-4; size: -; CDR3: CASRGLAVNNEQFF; DNA: TGTGCCAGCCGGGGACTAGCGGTCAACAATGAGCAGTTCTTC
D: -; J: TRBJ1-2; V: TRBV5-1; size: few; CDR3: CASSLSAGRTNYGYTF; DNA: TGCGCCAGCAGCCTCTCGGCGGGCAGAACAAACTATGGCTACACCTTC
D: -; J: TRBJ1-1; V: TRBV15; size: -; CDR3: CATSRDRVNTEAFF; DNA: TGTGCCACCAGCAGAGATCGAGTGAACACTGAAGCTTTCTTT
D: -; J: TRBJ2-3; V: TRBV28; size: -; CDR3: CATQPIRTDTQYF; DNA: TGTGCCACCCAACCAATAAGAACAGATACGCAGTATTTT
D: TRBD2; J: TRBJ2-3; V: TRBV11-2; size: many; CDR3: CASSLGTSGQYF; DNA: TGTGCCAGCAGCTTAGGGACTAGCGGGCAGTATTTT
D: -; J: TRBJ2-2; V: TRBV30; size: many; CDR3: CAWSVEGTGELFF; DNA: TGTGCCTGGAGTGTGGAGGGCACCGGGGAGCTGTTTTTT
D: TRBD1; J: TRBJ2-3; V: TRBV4-3; size: many; CDR3: CASSQVTGDTDTQYF; DNA: TGCGCCAGCAGCCAAGTTACAGGGGACACAGATACGCAGTATTTT
D: -; J: TRBJ2-7; V: TRBV7-2; size: -; CDR3: CASSLELGVYYEQYF; DNA: TGTGCCAGCAGCTTAGAACTGGGGGTCTACTACGAGCAGTACTTC
D: -; J: TRBJ2-1; V: TRBV30; size: many; CDR3: CARGAGGSSYNEQFF; DNA: TGTGCCCGGGGGGCCGGAGGGAGCTCCTACAATGAGCAGTTCTTC
D: TRBD2; J: TRBJ2-3; V: TRBV9; size: few; CDR3: CASSVGTSGSTDTQYF; DNA: TGTGCCAGCAGCGTAGGGACTAGCGGGAGCACAGATACGCAGTATTTT
D: -; J: TRBJ2-1; V: TRBV13; size: -; CDR3: CASTRAGTYNEQFF; DNA: TGTGCCAGCACCAGAGCTGGGACCTACAATGAGCAGTTCTTC
D: TRBD1; J: TRBJ1-4; V: TRBV10-3; size: -; CDR3: CAISPNDRDDEKLFF; DNA: TGTGCCATCAGTCCAAACGACAGGGATGATGAAAAACTGTTTTTT